The 8 T cell receptor beta chains below all came from one sample that was sequenced in a study of low-dose radiotherapy and immunotherapy resistance in tumors. Time point given: before trial treatment. TCR amplification used 20 to 25 PCR cycles, a constant-region primer and a V-primer adapter. TCRdb reanalysed the reads using MiXCR and keeps one entry per CDR3 protein. The sample lists tens of thousands of distinct CDR3 sequences; 10% to 15% were seen once. The sequenced sample was PBMCs, obtained before treatment. These receptors originate from a female donor with ovarian cancer.

The gene calls are TRBV28 and TRBJ2-3, with 7 bases identical to TRBD1. With 8 bases clipped from V and 0 bases from J, the junction kept 11 bases outside the gene matches. Germline lookup yields CDR1 MDHEN and CDR2 SYDVKM. This CDR3 has 16 residues. The CDR3: CASGWTGRGSTDTQYF. CDR3 nucleotide sequence: TGTGCCAGCGGGTGGACAGGACGGGGTAGCACAGATACGCAGTATTTT.

The chain has TRBV5-4 and TRBJ1-1, with D perhaps TRBD1 (5 bases). The V and J ends lost 2 bases and 3 bases respectively, with 11 bases between them. CDR1 and CDR2 (germline): SGHNT, YYREEE (reference sequence). CDR3 length: 14 amino acids. CDR3 loop: CASSLLGGYTEAFF. The DNA of the CDR3 is TGTGCCAGCAGCTTACTGGGGGGGTACACTGAAGCTTTCTTT.

This clonotype was seen repeatedly, ten times or more. The chain employs TRBV5-1 and TRBJ2-3, with D uncertain. V was cut by 0 bases and J by 0 bases, with 11 bases left in between. Looked up from germline, CDR1 is SGHRS and CDR2 is YFSETQ. CDR3 size: 16 residues. The CDR3 loop reads CASSLDGDTSTDTQYF. Written as DNA, the CDR3 is TGCGCCAGCAGCTTGGATGGGGATACTAGCACAGATACGCAGTATTTT.

This clonotype was recorded many times. V usage is TRBV6-5 and J usage is TRBJ1-2; 9 bases are shared with TRBD1. There are 17 residues in the CDR3. CDR1 and CDR2 (germline): MNHEY, SVGAGI. The V segment lost 6 bases and the J segment 7 bases; nucleotides outside the gene matches: 18. DNA of the CDR3: TGTGCCAGCAGCCGATCAAAGCCGGGGACAGGGATTGGTGGCTACACCTTC. This gives the protein CASSRSKPGTGIGGYTF.

Ten or more counts support this clonotype. The genes are TRBV20-1 and TRBJ2-2; D is uncertain. The CDR3 sequence is 15 residues long. Per germline, CDR1 DFQATT and CDR2 SNEGSKA (reference sequence). Trimming pared 3 bases from V and 4 bases from J, leaving 15 bases between. The CDR3 is CSASDPSSGTGELFF. The CDR3 coding sequence is TGCAGTGCTAGCGATCCCTCTTCGGGCACCGGGGAGCTGTTTTTT.

Concerning this clonotype: A much larger clone is a single base away; this may be a read error. This sequence joins TRBV19 and TRBJ2-1; 7 bases are shared with TRBD2. The V gene's germline CDR1 is LNHDA and CDR2 SQIVND (reference sequence). CDR3 length: 16 amino acids. Germline trimming cut 9 bases from V and 10 bases from J; bases unmatched to any gene: 21. The CDR3 sequence is CASSPKGGLWTYEQFF. CDR3 bases: TGTGCCAGCAGTCCTAAGGGAGGGTTATGGACCTACGAGCAGTTCTTC.

This clonotype was detected a few times. This chain links TRBV28 with TRBJ1-1; 7 bases fit TRBD1. This CDR3 comprises 16 residues. V shed 6 bases, J shed 1 base, and the junction held 11 bases outside the gene matches. Germline CDR1 is MDHEN and CDR2 is SYDVKM. This CDR3 is CASRRRAGGANTEAFF. Here the CDR3 DNA reads TGTGCCAGCAGACGCCGGGCAGGGGGTGCGAACACTGAAGCTTTCTTT.

In its sample, this clonotype was seen many times. The genes are TRBV28 and TRBJ1-2; D unclear. V lost 6 bases to trimming and J lost 8 bases, with 10 bases between them. The length of the CDR3 is 11 residues. Looked up from germline, CDR1 is MDHEN and CDR2 is SYDVKM. CDR3: CASRIAFGYTF. CDR3 in DNA: TGTGCCAGCAGGATTGCTTTCGGCTACACCTTC.